This entry concerns a single T cell receptor (beta chain). This sample is part of a study of blood T cell repertoires in COVID-19. Trimming took 0 bases from V and 4 from J; bases not matched to a gene: 7. Germline CDR1 is SGHTA and CDR2 is FQGNSA. The CDR3 runs to 16 residues. The authors' processing: Estimates of nucleated cell counts were drawn from the amplification of reference gene primers. Profiled with immunoSEQ multiplex PCR; TCRdb holds only in-frame clones, not every one. The D gene and trimming were derived from the DNA, and the V and J assignments and clone size from that table. The sample shows about 320,000 clones, around 90% of them seen only once.

This chain joins TRBV7-2 and TRBJ2-3; 7 bases fit TRBD1. Sequencing was done on a sample of peripheral blood. The clonotype comes from a man between 18 and 35 years old who had recovered from COVID-19. The CDR3 DNA follows: TGTGCCAGCAGCTTAGCCAAGGGGACAGCCTCAGATACGCAGTATTTT. It encodes CASSLAKGTASDTQYF.